Below, 18 T cell receptor beta chains from the same sample are listed, as sequenced in a study of blood T cells in healthy people across ages. A sample-barcoded 5' primer and a J-beta primer mix were used in a second PCR of roughly 7 to 11 cycles. TCRdb called the 5' RACE reads again in MiXCR, with one record for every CDR3 protein. This table holds fewer than 1.5 million distinct CDR3 sequences, 40% to 50% found once. The sequencing input was blood. Receptors originate from a woman aged 18-35 years in good health.

The chain joins TRBV13 to TRBJ1-2, with D tentatively TRBD1 (5 bases). The V gene lost 5 bases and the J gene lost 3 bases, with 16 bases spanning the gap. CDR3 size: 15 residues. Germline V gives CDR1 PRHDT, CDR2 FYEKMQ (reference sequence). The CDR3 nucleotides read TGTGCCAGCAGCACTCCGGGTGGGGCTCACTATGGCTACACCTTC. Its protein product is CASSTPGGAHYGYTF. The complete variable domain, with remaining parts taken from reference TRBV13 and TRBJ1-2, reads AAGVIQSPRHLIKEKRETATLKCYPIPRHDTVYWYQQGPGQDPQFLISFYEKMQSDKGSIPDRFSAQQFSDYHSELNMSSLELGDSALYFCASSTPGGAHYGYTFGSGTRLTVV.

The genes are TRBV3-1 and TRBJ1-5; the D gene is possibly TRBD1 (5 bases). The CDR3 has 15 residues. Germline assignment: CDR1 LGHDT and CDR2 YNNKEL (reference sequence). Trimming cost V 4 bases and J 4 bases, with 14 bases left between them. Here the CDR3 reads CASSLGTGWNQPQHF. The CDR3 DNA reads TGTGCCAGCAGCCTCGGGACGGGGTGGAATCAGCCCCAGCATTTT.

The V gene is TRBV11-3, the J gene TRBJ2-1; D is possibly TRBD2 (6 bases). V was cut by 5 bases and J by 9 bases, with 14 bases left in between. CDR1 and CDR2 from the germline V gene are SGHNT and YENEEA. The CDR3 is 13 amino acids. CDR3 sequence reads: CASSEHAGTEQFF. CDR3 nucleotides: TGTGCCAGCAGCGAACATGCGGGGACTGAGCAGTTCTTC. The full variable domain, completed using reference TRBV11-3 and TRBJ2-1, is EAGVVQSPRYKIIEKKQPVAFWCNPISGHNTLYWYLQNLGQGPELLIRYENEEAVDDSQLPKDRFSAERLKGVDSTLKIQPAELGDSAVYLCASSEHAGTEQFFGPGTRLTVL.

This clonotype was detected only once. V usage is TRBV5-4 and J usage is TRBJ2-1; tentatively, D is TRBD1 or TRBD2 (5 bases each). CDR3 length: 15 amino acids. The germline V gene has CDR1 SGHNT and CDR2 YYREEE (reference sequence). V was cut by 0 bases and J by 15 bases, with 22 bases left in between. The CDR3 sequence: CASSLGTSTGRALFF. CDR3 DNA sequence: TGTGCCAGCAGCTTGGGGACCTCCACGGGGCGAGCTTTGTTCTTC.

The chain has TRBV10-3 and TRBJ2-5, with D possibly matching TRBD1 (5 bases). CDR3 length equals 16 residues. V was pared by 0 bases and J by 4 bases, with 15 bases between. Germline V gives CDR1 ENHRY, CDR2 SYGVKD. The CDR3 DNA reads TGTGCCATCAGTGAGTCGGCAGGGAAGAACGTAGAGACCCAGTACTTC. This translates into CAISESAGKNVETQYF.

The V call is TRBV10-3, the J call TRBJ1-2; D is possibly TRBD1 (6 bases). The CDR3 loop spans 13 amino acids. V gave up 11 bases and J gave up 0 bases, with 13 bases separating them. The germline gives CDR1 ENHRY, CDR2 SYGVKD. The CDR3 reads CAAMTGANYGYTF. The CDR3 DNA follows: TGTGCCGCCATGACAGGAGCTAACTATGGCTACACCTTC.

The J gene is TRBJ2-3, the V gene TRBV6-4, with TRBD1 identical over 8 bases. Germline CDR1 reads MRHNA; CDR2 reads SNTAGT. The CDR3 length is 15 residues. V gave up 4 bases and J gave up 2 bases; unmatched junction bases: 5. CDR3 coding DNA: TGTGCCAGCAGTGCCACCAGGGGGCTCACAGATACGCAGTATTTT. Translating it yields CASSATRGLTDTQYF.

The chain is built from TRBV7-2 and TRBJ2-3; 11 nucleotides line up with TRBD1. Germline lookup yields CDR1 SGHTA and CDR2 FQGNSA. After removal of 2 bases from V and 4 bases from J, the junction contained 5 bases not matched to a gene. The CDR3 consists of 16 residues. This CDR3 is CASSLWTGGVADTQYF. The CDR3 DNA reads as TGTGCCAGCAGCTTATGGACAGGGGGCGTCGCAGATACGCAGTATTTT.

This clonotype was seen only a few times. The chain joins TRBV29-1 to TRBJ2-7; possible D gene TRBD2, 6 bases. This CDR3 spans 15 amino acids. Trimming removed 6 bases at V and 0 bases at J, with 18 bases between. CDR1 is SQVTM and CDR2 is ANQGSEA in the germline V gene. CDR3 DNA sequence: TGCAGCGTACGGACTAATCGACAGAGCTCCTACGAGCAGTACTTC. Its protein is CSVRTNRQSSYEQYF.

The chain recombines TRBV27 with TRBJ2-2; 10 bases are a match to TRBD2. Germline V gene lookup returns CDR1 MNHEY and CDR2 SMNVEV (reference sequence). The CDR3 is 15 amino acids. The V gene end was trimmed by 5 bases and the J gene end by 4 bases; junction bases not matched to a gene: 4. The CDR3 reads CASSASGSGTGELFF. The CDR3 nucleotides are TGTGCCAGCAGTGCTAGCGGGAGCGGCACCGGGGAGCTGTTTTTT.

This clonotype came up a few times. The J gene is TRBJ1-2, the V gene TRBV5-1; 7 nucleotides agree with TRBD1. The CDR3 loop spans 14 amino acids. J gave up 5 bases and V 2 bases, and 6 bases lay outside the gene matches. The V gene's germline CDR1 is SGHRS and CDR2 YFSETQ. DNA of the CDR3: TGCGCCAGCAGCTTAAGGGGGCCGGAGTATGGCTACACCTTC. Its protein is CASSLRGPEYGYTF.

This clonotype was counted many times. The rearrangement joins TRBV12-3 or TRBV12-4 to TRBJ2-3; perhaps TRBD2 as D (6 bases). Trimming took off 3 bases at V and 5 bases at J, with 12 bases between the two ends. This CDR3 spans 14 amino acids. The DNA for the CDR3 is TGTGCCAGCAGTTTTGGGGGGAAGGGAGATACGCAGTATTTT. This translates into CASSFGGKGDTQYF.

This chain uses TRBV25-1 with TRBJ1-1, with D hard to call. Germline V gene data show CDR1 as MGHDK and CDR2 as SYGVNS. The V gene lost 3 bases and the J gene lost 3 bases, with 2 bases spanning the gap. The CDR3 is made up of 11 amino acids. As DNA, the CDR3 is TGTGCCAGCAGTGATGACACTGAAGCTTTCTTT. Protein product: CASSDDTEAFF.

This clonotype was seen ten or more times. The rearrangement joins TRBV10-3 to TRBJ2-3; D is possibly TRBD2 (6 bases). V shed 11 bases and J shed 2 bases, with 14 bases lying between them. This CDR3 comprises 13 residues. CDR1 and CDR2 from the germline V gene are ENHRY and SYGVKD. The CDR3 DNA is TGTGCCCTCCGGGGAGGTCCCACAGATACGCAGTATTTT. This translates into CALRGGPTDTQYF.

This clonotype was picked up a small number of times. The rearrangement joins TRBV25-1 to TRBJ2-5, with TRBD1 as a possible D gene (5 bases). V was pared by 6 bases and J by 5 bases, with 19 bases between. This CDR3 region has 15 residues. The germline V gene encodes CDR1 MGHDK and CDR2 SYGVNS. CDR3 sequence reads: CASSPVATAGETQYF. Written as DNA, the CDR3 is TGTGCCAGCAGCCCTGTGGCGACAGCCGGGGAGACCCAGTACTTC.

This clonotype came up a few times. The chain employs TRBV20-1 and TRBJ2-3; TRBD2 matches at 11 bases. The length of the CDR3 is 17 residues. The germline gives CDR1 DFQATT, CDR2 SNEGSKA (reference sequence). The V gene end was trimmed by 0 bases and the J gene end by 2 bases; junction bases not matched to a gene: 7. The CDR3 sequence is CSARDELAGGNTDTQYF. In nucleotides, the CDR3 is TGCAGTGCTAGAGATGAGTTAGCGGGGGGGAACACAGATACGCAGTATTTT.

This clonotype was seen only a few times. One end of the junction does not line up with germline, which may come from a read error. The chain is built from TRBV12-3 or TRBV12-4 and TRBJ2-5; 7 bases align to TRBD1. This CDR3 has 13 residues. Here the CDR3 reads CASTRDRKESQYF. DNA of the CDR3: TGTGCCAGCACCCGGGACAGAAAAGAGTCCCAGTACTTC.

This clonotype was counted only a few times. The genes are TRBV20-1 and TRBJ1-5; TRBD1 might be the D (6 bases). Trimming shortened V by 3 bases and J by 0 bases, and 12 bases separated the two germline ends. The CDR3 is 15 amino acids. CDR1 is DFQATT and CDR2 is SNEGSKA in the germline V gene (reference sequence). The CDR3 DNA reads TGCAGTGCTAGTGCGGGGGCGTATAGCAATCAGCCCCAGCATTTT. Translating it yields CSASAGAYSNQPQHF.